These 11 T cell receptor beta chains were sequenced from one sample in a study of OX40 agonist ivuxolimab in advanced cancers. Sequenced by immunoSEQ multiplex PCR; TCRdb stores in-frame clones only, minus some. The table lists 40,000 to 45,000 clones, approximately 78% of them singletons, with 2% to 3% in the top ten. Sequences were derived from CD4+ or CD8+ T cells sorted from blood, sampled in a trial of the OX40 agonist ivuxolimab. The receptor source for this set is an adult with an advanced solid tumor such as melanoma, head and neck, liver or kidney cancer.

The V call is TRBV11-1, the J call TRBJ1-1; tentatively, D is TRBD1 (5 bases). The CDR3 sequence is 13 residues long. The V and J ends lost 3 bases and 5 bases respectively, with 10 bases between them. The germline V gene encodes CDR1 SGHAT and CDR2 FQDESV (reference sequence). The CDR3 reads CASSLVSGTEAFF. Written as DNA, the CDR3 is TGTGCCAGCAGCTTGGTTTCAGGGACTGAAGCTTTCTTT.

This chain uses TRBV29-1 with TRBJ2-2; 7 bases are a match to TRBD2. Germline V lookup: CDR1 SQVTM, CDR2 ANQGSEA. The junction had 22 bases not matched to a gene; V was cut back by 7 bases and J by 8 bases. CDR3 length: 17 residues. The DNA for the CDR3 is TGCAGCGCCTGGGGGTCCAGGACTAGGATTTCCCCTGGGGAGCTGTTTTTT. As protein: CSAWGSRTRISPGELFF.

Note on this clone: The junction departs from germline at one end; a sequencing error may be responsible. J is TRBJ2-5 and V is TRBV30; D is possibly TRBD1 or TRBD2 (5 bases each). The V gene's germline CDR1 is GTSNPN and CDR2 SVGIG (reference sequence). The CDR3 is 12 residues long. The CDR3 DNA reads TGTGCCTGGAGTCCCCTAAGGGACGGCCAGAACTTC. This sequence encodes CAWSPLRDGQNF.

The CDR3 sequence is CASSSPTRSGQILSGYTF. CDR3 nucleotides: TGTGCCAGCAGCTCGCCCACTAGGTCAGGTCAGATTCTATCCGGCTACACCTTC. This rearrangement joins TRBV9 to TRBJ1-2; D is undetermined. The germline V gene has CDR1 SGDLS and CDR2 YYNGEE. The V and J ends lost 4 bases and 8 bases respectively, with 30 bases between them. This CDR3 comprises 18 residues.

The rearrangement links TRBV4-1 to TRBJ2-3; D is ambiguous. V was cut by 2 bases and J by 5 bases, with 8 bases left in between. This CDR3 has 13 residues. Germline CDR1 and CDR2: MGHRA and YSYEKL. The CDR3 loop reads CASSQNLQDTQYF. The CDR3 region has the DNA TGCGCCAGCAGCCAAAACTTACAAGATACGCAGTATTTT.

This chain links TRBV7-8 with TRBJ2-2; unclear D gene. The CDR3 covers 15 residues. The V and J ends lost 3 bases and 1 base respectively, with 9 bases between them. CDR1 and CDR2 (germline): SGHVS, FQNEAQ. The CDR3 nucleotides read TGTGCCAGCAGCTTCTCTTATATGAACACCGGGGAGCTGTTTTTT. Amino acid sequence: CASSFSYMNTGELFF.

This clone has more than one count but fewer than ten. This sequence joins TRBV15 and TRBJ2-1; D is unresolved. Germline assignment: CDR1 LNHNV and CDR2 YYDKDF (reference sequence). V lost 3 bases and J 4 bases, leaving 13 bases between the germline ends. This CDR3 has 15 amino acids. This chain's CDR3 is CATSSGDSRYNEQFF. In DNA form, the CDR3 reads TGTGCCACCAGCAGCGGTGACTCCCGATACAATGAGCAGTTCTTC.

V gene TRBV10-3 combines with J gene TRBJ2-1; the D gene is possibly TRBD2 (5 bases). Trimming took 10 bases from V and 0 from J, leaving 13 bases between them. The V gene's germline CDR1 is ENHRY and CDR2 SYGVKD. The CDR3 extends over 14 amino acids. The CDR3 sequence: CASGHSSSYNEQFF. CDR3 coding DNA: TGTGCCAGCGGGCACAGCAGCTCCTACAATGAGCAGTTCTTC.

The V and J genes are TRBV10-1 and TRBJ1-1; 9 nucleotides line up with TRBD1. The CDR3 is 14 amino acids. V was clipped by 5 bases and J by 6 bases; unmatched bases: 7. Looked up from germline, CDR1 is WNHNN and CDR2 is SYGVQD (reference sequence). The CDR3 loop is CASSRTGGIAEAFF. In DNA, the CDR3 is TGCGCCAGCAGTCGAACAGGGGGCATAGCTGAAGCTTTCTTT.

This clone occurred a few times. Other DNA sequences of this sample code for an identical CDR3. The chain joins TRBV5-1 to TRBJ1-3; D gene unclear. This CDR3 has 14 residues. V was shortened by 2 bases and J by 4 bases, with 10 bases between the two germline ends. Germline loops: CDR1 SGHRS, CDR2 YFSETQ. In DNA form, the CDR3 reads TGCGCCAGCAGCTTCGAGGGAGGCGGAAACACCATATATTTT. Its protein product is CASSFEGGGNTIYF.

J is TRBJ2-5 and V is TRBV5-1; D call uncertain. This CDR3 spans 14 amino acids. V gave up 4 bases and J gave up 1 base, with 11 bases separating them. In germline, CDR1 is SGHRS, CDR2 YFSETQ. The CDR3 nucleotides read TGCGCCAGCAGCACCAGAGGCCCCCAAGAGACCCAGTACTTC. As protein: CASSTRGPQETQYF. Variable domain in full (rest from reference TRBV5-1 and TRBJ2-5): KAGVTQTPRYLIKTRGQQVTLSCSPISGHRSVSWYQQTPGQGLQFLFEYFSETQRNKGNFPGRFSGRQFSNSRSEMNVSTLELGDSALYLCASSTRGPQETQYFGPGTRLLVL.